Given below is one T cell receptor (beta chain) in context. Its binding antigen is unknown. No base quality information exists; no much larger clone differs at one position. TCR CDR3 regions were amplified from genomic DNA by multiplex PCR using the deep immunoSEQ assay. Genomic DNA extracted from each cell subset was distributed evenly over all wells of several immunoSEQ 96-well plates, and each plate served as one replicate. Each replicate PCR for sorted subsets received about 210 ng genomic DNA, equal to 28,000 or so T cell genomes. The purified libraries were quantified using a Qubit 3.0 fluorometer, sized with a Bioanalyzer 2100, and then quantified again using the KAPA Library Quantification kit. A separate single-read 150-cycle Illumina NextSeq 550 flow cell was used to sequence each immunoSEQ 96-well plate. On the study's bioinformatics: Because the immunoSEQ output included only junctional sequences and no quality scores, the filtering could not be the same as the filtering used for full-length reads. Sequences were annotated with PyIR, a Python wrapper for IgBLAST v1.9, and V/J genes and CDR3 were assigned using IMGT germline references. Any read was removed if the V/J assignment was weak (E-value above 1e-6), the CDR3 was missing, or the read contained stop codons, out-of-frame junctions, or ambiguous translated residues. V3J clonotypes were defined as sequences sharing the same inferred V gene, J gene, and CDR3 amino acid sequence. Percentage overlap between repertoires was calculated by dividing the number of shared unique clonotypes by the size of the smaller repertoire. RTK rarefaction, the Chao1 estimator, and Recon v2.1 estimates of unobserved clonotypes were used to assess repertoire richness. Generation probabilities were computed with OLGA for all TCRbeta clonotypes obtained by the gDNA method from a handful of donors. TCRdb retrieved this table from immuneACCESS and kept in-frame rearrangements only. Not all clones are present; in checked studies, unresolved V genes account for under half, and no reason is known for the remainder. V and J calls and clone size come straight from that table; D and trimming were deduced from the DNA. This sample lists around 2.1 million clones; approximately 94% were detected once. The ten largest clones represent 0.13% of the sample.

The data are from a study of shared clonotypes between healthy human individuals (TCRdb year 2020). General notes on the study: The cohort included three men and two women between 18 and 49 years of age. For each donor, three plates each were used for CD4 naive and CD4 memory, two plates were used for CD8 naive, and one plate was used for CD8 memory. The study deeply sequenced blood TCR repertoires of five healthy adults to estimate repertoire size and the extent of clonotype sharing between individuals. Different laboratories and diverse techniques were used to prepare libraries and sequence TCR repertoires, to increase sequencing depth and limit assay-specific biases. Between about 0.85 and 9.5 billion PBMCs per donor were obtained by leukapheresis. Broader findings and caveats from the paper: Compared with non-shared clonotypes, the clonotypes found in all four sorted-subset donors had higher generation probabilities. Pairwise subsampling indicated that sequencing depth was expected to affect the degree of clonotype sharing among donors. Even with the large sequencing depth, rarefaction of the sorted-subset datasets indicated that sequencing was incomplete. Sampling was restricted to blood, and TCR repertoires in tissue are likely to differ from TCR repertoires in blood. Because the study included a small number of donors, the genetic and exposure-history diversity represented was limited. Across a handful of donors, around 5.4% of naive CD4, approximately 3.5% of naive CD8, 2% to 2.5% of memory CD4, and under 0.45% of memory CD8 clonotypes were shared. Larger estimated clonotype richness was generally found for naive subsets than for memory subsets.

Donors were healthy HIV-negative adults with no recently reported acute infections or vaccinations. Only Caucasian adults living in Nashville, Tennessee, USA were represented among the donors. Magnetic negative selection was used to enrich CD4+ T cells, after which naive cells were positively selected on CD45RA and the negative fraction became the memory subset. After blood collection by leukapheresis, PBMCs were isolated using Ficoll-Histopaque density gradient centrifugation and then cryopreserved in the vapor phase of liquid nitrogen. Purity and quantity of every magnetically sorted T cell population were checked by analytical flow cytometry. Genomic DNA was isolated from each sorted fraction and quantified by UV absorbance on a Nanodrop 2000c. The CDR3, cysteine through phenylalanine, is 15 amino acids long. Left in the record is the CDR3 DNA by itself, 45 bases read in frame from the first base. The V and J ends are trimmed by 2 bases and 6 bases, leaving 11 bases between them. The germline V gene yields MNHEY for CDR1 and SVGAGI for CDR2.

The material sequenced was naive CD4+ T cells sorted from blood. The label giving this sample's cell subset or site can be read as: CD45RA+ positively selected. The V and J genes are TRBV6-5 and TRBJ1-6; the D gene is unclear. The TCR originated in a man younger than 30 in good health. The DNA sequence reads TGTGCCAGCAGTTACGGCGCAGTATCTAATTCACCCCTCCACTTT. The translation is CASSYGAVSNSPLHF.